This T cell receptor (beta chain) was sequenced in a study of T cell clusters in autoimmune cytopenias. TRB amplification used 250 ng of peripheral blood genomic DNA. General observations from the study: TRB repertoire shifts in secondary cytopenia and chronic lymphocytic leukemia mostly reflected lymphoma, not autoimmunity.

This CDR3 is built from 15 residues. From germline, CDR1 is SEHNR and CDR2 FQNEAQ (reference sequence). Judged by frequency, this clonotype is medium-sized. Its matching antigen is unknown. TRB rearrangements were amplified by touch-down multiplex PCR with mixed TRB-A/B primers. TCRdb processed the multiplex PCR reads again and assigns one entry to each CDR3 protein, with no DNA. This sample contains around 8,000 distinct CDR3 sequences. The chain carries TRBV7-9 and TRBJ1-3. Sequences were obtained from peripheral blood. This TCR was sampled from a human donor with an autoimmune cytopenia or autoimmune hepatitis (not recorded which). CDR3: CASSPSEGTGNTIYF.